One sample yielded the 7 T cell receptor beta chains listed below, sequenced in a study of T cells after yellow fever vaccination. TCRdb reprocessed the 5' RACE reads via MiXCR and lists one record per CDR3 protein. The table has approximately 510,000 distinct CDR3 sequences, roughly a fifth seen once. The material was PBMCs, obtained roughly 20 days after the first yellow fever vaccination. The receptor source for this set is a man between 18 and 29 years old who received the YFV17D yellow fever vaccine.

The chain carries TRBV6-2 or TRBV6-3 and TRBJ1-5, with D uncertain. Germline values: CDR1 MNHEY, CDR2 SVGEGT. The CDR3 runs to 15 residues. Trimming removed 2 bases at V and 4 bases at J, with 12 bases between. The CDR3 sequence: CASSYAGKLNQPQHF. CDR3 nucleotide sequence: TGTGCCAGCAGTTACGCGGGGAAACTGAATCAGCCCCAGCATTTT.

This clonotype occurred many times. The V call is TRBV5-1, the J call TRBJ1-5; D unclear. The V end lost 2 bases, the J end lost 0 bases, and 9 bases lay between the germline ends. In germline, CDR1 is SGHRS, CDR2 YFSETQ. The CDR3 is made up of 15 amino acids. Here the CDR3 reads CASSLEGYSNQPQHF. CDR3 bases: TGCGCCAGCAGCTTAGAAGGGTATAGCAATCAGCCCCAGCATTTT.

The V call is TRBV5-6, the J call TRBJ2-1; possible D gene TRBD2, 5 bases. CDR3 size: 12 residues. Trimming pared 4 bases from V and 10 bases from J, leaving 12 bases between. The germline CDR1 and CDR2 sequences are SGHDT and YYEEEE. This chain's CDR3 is CASSGTRTEQFF. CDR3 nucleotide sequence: TGTGCCAGCAGCGGTACTAGAACCGAGCAGTTCTTC.

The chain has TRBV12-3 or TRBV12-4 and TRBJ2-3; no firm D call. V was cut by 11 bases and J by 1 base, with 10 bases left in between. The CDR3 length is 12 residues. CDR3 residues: CASGQRTDTQYF. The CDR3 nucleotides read TGTGCCTCTGGGCAGCGCACAGATACGCAGTATTTT.

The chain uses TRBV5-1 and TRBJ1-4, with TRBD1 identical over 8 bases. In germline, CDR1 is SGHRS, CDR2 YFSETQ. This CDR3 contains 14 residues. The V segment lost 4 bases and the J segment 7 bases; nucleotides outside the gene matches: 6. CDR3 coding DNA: TGCGCCAGCAGCAGGTACAGGGGGAGTGAAAAACTGTTTTTT. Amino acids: CASSRYRGSEKLFF.

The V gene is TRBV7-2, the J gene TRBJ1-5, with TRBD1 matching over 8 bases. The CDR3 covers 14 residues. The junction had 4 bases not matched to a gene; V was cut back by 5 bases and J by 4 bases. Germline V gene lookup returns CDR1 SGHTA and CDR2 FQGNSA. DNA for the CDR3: TGTGCCAGCAGCGGACGGACAGGGAATCAGCCCCAGCATTTT. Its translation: CASSGRTGNQPQHF.

CDR3 nucleotides: TGTGCCAGCAGCCTCCGGGGAGCGGGTGCAGATACGCAGTATTTT. It codes for CASSLRGAGADTQYF. V usage is TRBV11-3 and J usage is TRBJ2-3; D possibly corresponds to TRBD2 (6 bases). The CDR3 length is 15 residues. CDR1 is SGHNT and CDR2 is YENEEA in the germline V gene. Trimming shortened V by 5 bases and J by 4 bases, and 16 bases separated the two germline ends.